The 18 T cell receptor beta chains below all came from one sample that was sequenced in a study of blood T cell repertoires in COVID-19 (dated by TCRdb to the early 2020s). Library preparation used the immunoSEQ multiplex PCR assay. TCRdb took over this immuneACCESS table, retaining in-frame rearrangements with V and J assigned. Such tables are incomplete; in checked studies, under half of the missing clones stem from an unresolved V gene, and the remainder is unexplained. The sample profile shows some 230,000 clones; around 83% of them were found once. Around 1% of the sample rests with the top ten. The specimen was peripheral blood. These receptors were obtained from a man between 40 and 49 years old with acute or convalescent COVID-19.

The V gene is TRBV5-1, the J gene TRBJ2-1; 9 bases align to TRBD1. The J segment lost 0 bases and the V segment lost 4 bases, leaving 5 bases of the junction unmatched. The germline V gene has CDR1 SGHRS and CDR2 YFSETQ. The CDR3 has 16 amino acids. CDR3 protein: CASSPGQGSSYNEQFF. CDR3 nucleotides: TGCGCCAGCAGCCCGGGACAGGGATCCTCCTACAATGAGCAGTTCTTC.

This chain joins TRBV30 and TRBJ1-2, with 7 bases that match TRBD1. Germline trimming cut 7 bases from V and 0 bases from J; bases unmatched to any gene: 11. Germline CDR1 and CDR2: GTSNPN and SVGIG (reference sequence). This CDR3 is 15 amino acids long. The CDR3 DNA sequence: TGTGCCTTATTCCGGGACAGAGCTACTAACTATGGCTACACCTTC. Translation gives CALFRDRATNYGYTF.

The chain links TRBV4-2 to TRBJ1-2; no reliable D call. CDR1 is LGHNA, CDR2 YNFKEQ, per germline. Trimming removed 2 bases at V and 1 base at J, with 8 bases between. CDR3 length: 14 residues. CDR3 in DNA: TGTGCCAGCAGCCAAATGGGCAGTAACTATGGCTACACCTTC. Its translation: CASSQMGSNYGYTF.

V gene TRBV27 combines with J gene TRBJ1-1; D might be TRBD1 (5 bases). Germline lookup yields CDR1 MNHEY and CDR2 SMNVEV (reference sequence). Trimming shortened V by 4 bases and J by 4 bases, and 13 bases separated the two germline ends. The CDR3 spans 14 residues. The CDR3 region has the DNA TGTGCCAGCAGTTACGGGGGTGGAGGCACTGAAGCTTTCTTT. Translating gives CASSYGGGGTEAFF.

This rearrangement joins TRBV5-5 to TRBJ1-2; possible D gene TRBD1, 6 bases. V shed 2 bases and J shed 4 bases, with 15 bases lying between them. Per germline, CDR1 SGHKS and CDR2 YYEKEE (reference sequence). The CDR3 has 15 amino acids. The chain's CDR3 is CASSFGQGKGYGYTF. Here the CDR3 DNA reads TGTGCCAGCAGCTTCGGGCAGGGGAAGGGCTATGGCTACACCTTC.

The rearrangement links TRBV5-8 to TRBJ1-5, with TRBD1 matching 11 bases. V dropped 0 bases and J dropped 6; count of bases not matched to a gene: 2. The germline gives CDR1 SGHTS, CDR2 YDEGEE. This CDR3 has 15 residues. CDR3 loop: CASSLGTGGGQPQHF. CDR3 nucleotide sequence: TGTGCCAGCAGCTTGGGGACAGGGGGCGGTCAGCCCCAGCATTTT.

Here the CDR3 reads CASSRQGGGILKETQYF. DNA for the CDR3: TGTGCCAGCAGCCGCCAGGGCGGGGGAATCCTTAAAGAGACCCAGTACTTC. The chain links TRBV7-2 to TRBJ2-5; 7 positions match TRBD2. This CDR3 comprises 17 residues. CDR1 SGHTA and CDR2 FQGNSA come from the germline V gene. V was pared by 5 bases and J by 3 bases, with 15 bases of the junction left unmatched.

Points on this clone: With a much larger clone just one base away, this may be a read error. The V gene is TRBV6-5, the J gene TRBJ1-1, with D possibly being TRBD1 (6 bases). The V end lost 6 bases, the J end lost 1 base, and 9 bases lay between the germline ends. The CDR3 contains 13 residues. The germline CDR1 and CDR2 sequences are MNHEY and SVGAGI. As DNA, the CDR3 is TGTGCCAGCAGCGTACAGGGGAACACTGAAGCTTTCTTT. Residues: CASSVQGNTEAFF.

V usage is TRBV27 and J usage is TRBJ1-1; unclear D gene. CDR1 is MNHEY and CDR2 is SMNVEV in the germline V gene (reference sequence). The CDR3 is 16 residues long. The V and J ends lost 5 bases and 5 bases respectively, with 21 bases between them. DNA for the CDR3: TGTGCCAGCAGTCCCAAACCGGCCTCCGGGAAGACTGAAGCTTTCTTT. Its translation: CASSPKPASGKTEAFF.

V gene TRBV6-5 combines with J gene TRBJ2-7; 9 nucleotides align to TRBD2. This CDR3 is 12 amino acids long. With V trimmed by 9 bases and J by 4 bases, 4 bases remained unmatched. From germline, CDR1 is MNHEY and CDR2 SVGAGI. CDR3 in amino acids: CASSGGNYEQYF. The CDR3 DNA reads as TGTGCCAGTAGCGGGGGAAATTACGAGCAGTACTTC.

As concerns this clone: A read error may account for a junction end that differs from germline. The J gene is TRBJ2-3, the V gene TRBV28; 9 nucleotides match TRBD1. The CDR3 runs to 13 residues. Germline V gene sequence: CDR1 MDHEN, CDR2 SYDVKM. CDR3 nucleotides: TGTGCCAGCAGTGGACAGGGGACAGGTACGCAGTATTTT. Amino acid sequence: CASSGQGTGTQYF.

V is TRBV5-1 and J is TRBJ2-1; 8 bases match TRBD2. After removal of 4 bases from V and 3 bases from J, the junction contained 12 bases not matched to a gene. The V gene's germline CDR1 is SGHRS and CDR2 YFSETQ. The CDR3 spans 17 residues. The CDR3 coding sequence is TGCGCCAGCAGCCCCGGGGCGGCGGGGGGAATCTACAATGAGCAGTTCTTC. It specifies CASSPGAAGGIYNEQFF.

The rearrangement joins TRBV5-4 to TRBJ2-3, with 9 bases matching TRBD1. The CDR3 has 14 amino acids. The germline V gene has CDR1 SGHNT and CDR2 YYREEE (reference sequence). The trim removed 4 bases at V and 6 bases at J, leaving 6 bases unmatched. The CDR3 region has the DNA TGTGCCAGCAGCGGACAGGGGCTGTATGATACGCAGTATTTT. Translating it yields CASSGQGLYDTQYF.

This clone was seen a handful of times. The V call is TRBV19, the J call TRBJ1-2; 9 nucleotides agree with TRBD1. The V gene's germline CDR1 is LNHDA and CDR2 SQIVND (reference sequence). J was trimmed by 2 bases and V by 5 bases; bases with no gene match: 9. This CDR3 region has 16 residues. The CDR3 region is CASSDGQGNINYGYTF. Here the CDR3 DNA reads TGTGCCAGTAGTGACGGACAGGGGAACATAAACTATGGCTACACCTTC.

The CDR3 region has the DNA TGTGCCAGCAGTTATTGGGACACCACCGCCGAGCAGTACTTC. Translation gives CASSYWDTTAEQYF. This chain links TRBV6-5 with TRBJ2-7, with D perhaps TRBD1 (6 bases). Germline CDR1 MNHEY, CDR2 SVGAGI. V was cut by 3 bases and J by 6 bases, with 15 bases left in between. This CDR3 has 14 amino acids.

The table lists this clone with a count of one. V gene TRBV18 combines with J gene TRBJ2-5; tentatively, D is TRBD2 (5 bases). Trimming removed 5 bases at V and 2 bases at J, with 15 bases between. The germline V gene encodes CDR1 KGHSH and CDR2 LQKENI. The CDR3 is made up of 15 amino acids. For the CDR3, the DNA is TGTGCCAGCTCATTGTTCATGCGGGCGCAAGAGACCCAGTACTTC. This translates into CASSLFMRAQETQYF.

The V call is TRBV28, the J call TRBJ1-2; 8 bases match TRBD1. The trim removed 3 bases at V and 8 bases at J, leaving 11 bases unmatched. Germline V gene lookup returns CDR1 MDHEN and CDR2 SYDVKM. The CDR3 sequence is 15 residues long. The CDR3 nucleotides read TGTGCCAGCAGTTTTACCGGGGACAGGTCATACGGCTACACCTTC. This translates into CASSFTGDRSYGYTF.

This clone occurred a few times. CDR3 sequence (DNA): TGTGCCAGCAGCGCGGACAGATCCTACGAGCAGTACTTC. Encoded protein: CASSADRSYEQYF. The chain is built from TRBV12-1 and TRBJ2-7; the table's D call, TRBD1, was not checked against the DNA. TRBV12-1 is described as a pseudogene. This CDR3 comprises 13 residues.